Presented here are 7 T cell receptor beta chains from one specimen sequenced in a study of blood T cell repertoires in COVID-19. Repertoires were generated with immunoSEQ multiplex PCR, while TCRdb's copy carries only in-frame clones and drops some. The sample consists of 88,000 or so clones, 86% of them appearing once. The sequencing input was peripheral blood. The receptors shown here come from a man in his 60s with acute or convalescent COVID-19.

V usage is TRBV28 and J usage is TRBJ2-4; D is perhaps TRBD1 (6 bases). This CDR3 comprises 17 residues. The V gene lost 3 bases and the J gene lost 1 base, with 16 bases spanning the gap. Germline V gene lookup returns CDR1 MDHEN and CDR2 SYDVKM. DNA of the CDR3: TGTGCCAGCAGTTTTGTTGCAACAGGGATCGCCAAAAACATTCAGTACTTC. Protein: CASSFVATGIAKNIQYF.

V is TRBV10-1 and J is TRBJ2-3; a possible D gene is TRBD2 (6 bases). This CDR3 is 14 amino acids long. CDR1 and CDR2 from the germline V gene are WNHNN and SYGVQD (reference sequence). Trimming cost V 11 bases and J 4 bases, with 19 bases left between them. CDR3 coding DNA: TGCGCCGGCGGCAGGGACTTTTACCCAGATACGCAGTATTTT. It specifies CAGGRDFYPDTQYF.

The CDR3 loop is CASTLLGQSDNEQFF. In nucleotides, the CDR3 is TGTGCCAGCACCTTACTGGGACAGTCCGACAATGAGCAGTTCTTC. The rearrangement links TRBV6-5 to TRBJ2-1; 7 bases agree with TRBD1. Trimming took 7 bases from V and 5 from J; bases not matched to a gene: 11. Germline V gene sequence: CDR1 MNHEY, CDR2 SVGAGI. The CDR3 is 15 amino acids.

Concerning this clone: At the DNA level, this CDR3 is encoded by other sequences in the same sample as well. The rearrangement uses TRBV5-1 and TRBJ2-5; 11 bases map to TRBD2. Germline values: CDR1 SGHRS, CDR2 YFSETQ. The CDR3 consists of 15 residues. Unmatched junction bases numbered 4, after V lost 4 bases and J lost 2 bases. The CDR3 nucleotides are TGCGCCAGCAGCCGCGGGACTAGCGGACAAGAGACCCAGTACTTC. Translated: CASSRGTSGQETQYF.

The V call is TRBV5-4, the J call TRBJ2-7; 9 bases agree with TRBD2. Germline CDR1 reads SGHNT; CDR2 reads YYREEE (reference sequence). This CDR3 has 16 amino acids. Losses at the gene ends were 6 bases for V and 2 bases for J; bases not matched to a gene: 12. The CDR3 is CASTRGVAGDTYEQYF. The CDR3 DNA reads as TGTGCCAGCACCCGAGGGGTAGCGGGGGATACCTACGAGCAGTACTTC. Full variable domain (remainder filled in from reference TRBV5-4 and TRBJ2-7): ETGVTQSPTHLIKTRGQQVTLRCSSQSGHNTVSWYQQALGQGPQFIFQYYREEENGRGNFPPRFSGLQFPNYSSELNVNALELDDSALYLCASTRGVAGDTYEQYFGPGTRLTVT.

The chain recombines TRBV5-1 with TRBJ1-1, with 9 bases that match TRBD1. The CDR3 is made up of 15 amino acids. The ends lost 4 bases at V and 1 base at J; junction bases unmatched: 5. From germline, CDR1 is SGHRS and CDR2 YFSETQ. The CDR3 DNA reads as TGCGCCAGCAGCCTGGGACAGGGAGAGAACACTGAAGCTTTCTTT. This codes for CASSLGQGENTEAFF.

V and J are TRBV14 and TRBJ2-1; the D gene is possibly TRBD1 (5 bases). The V gene's germline CDR1 is SGHDN and CDR2 FVKESK. The V and J ends lost 4 bases and 2 bases respectively, with 12 bases between them. CDR3 length: 15 residues. The CDR3 DNA reads TGTGCCAGCAGCCTTCCAGGGTGGCCCTACAATGAGCAGTTCTTC. Encoded protein: CASSLPGWPYNEQFF.